Presented here are 32 T cell receptor beta chains from one specimen sequenced in a study of CD8 T cells in Susac syndrome. The authors reverse transcribed about 0.5 to 1 ug RNA with random hexamers. TCRdb itself ran the immunoSEQ multiplex PCR reads through MiXCR, one entry per CDR3 protein. Found here are under 200,000 distinct CDR3 sequences, under 95% of them singletons; the top ten hold more than 0.07%. The sequenced sample was CD4+ T cells from PBMCs. Source of these receptors: a human donor in good health.

This clonotype was recorded only once. This rearrangement joins TRBV6-1 to TRBJ1-1; D perhaps matches TRBD1 (6 bases). This CDR3 has 15 residues. The germline V and J ends were trimmed by 1 base and 0 bases, with 9 bases remaining between them. Germline assignment: CDR1 MNHNS and CDR2 SASEGT. CDR3 bases: TGTGCCAGCAGTGAAGTTCGGGGGCTGAACACTGAAGCTTTCTTT. Protein sequence: CASSEVRGLNTEAFF.

V is TRBV5-1 and J is TRBJ2-7, with D possibly TRBD2 on 5 matching bases. The CDR3 length is 15 residues. In germline, CDR1 is SGHRS, CDR2 YFSETQ. Deletions cut 4 bases from V and 0 bases from J, with 14 bases between. The CDR3 sequence is CASSLQEAASYEQYF. In DNA, the CDR3 is TGCGCCAGCAGCCTCCAGGAGGCAGCCTCCTACGAGCAGTACTTC.

This chain joins TRBV2 and TRBJ2-7; D gene unclear. Germline CDR1 reads SNHLY; CDR2 reads FYNNEI. Trimming stripped 2 bases from V and 4 bases from J, with 6 bases between. The CDR3 is 12 amino acids. The CDR3 coding sequence is TGTGCCAGCAGTGAAAATTGGTACGAGCAGTACTTC. Protein sequence: CASSENWYEQYF.

The rearrangement links TRBV12-3 or TRBV12-4 to TRBJ2-5; 9 bases are a match to TRBD2. This CDR3 is 15 amino acids long. Trimming took 3 bases from V and 6 from J; bases not matched to a gene: 8. The CDR3 coding sequence is TGTGCCAGCAGTTTGGCCTTAGCGGGGGTTAAGACCCAGTACTTC. Encoded protein: CASSLALAGVKTQYF.

This sequence joins TRBV6-5 and TRBJ1-6, with 7 bases identical to TRBD1. CDR3 length: 14 residues. V shed 6 bases, J shed 4 bases, and the junction held 3 bases outside the gene matches. CDR1 MNHEY and CDR2 SVGAGI come from the germline V gene. CDR3 amino acids: CASSGTDYNSPLHF. The CDR3 DNA follows: TGTGCCAGCAGCGGGACAGATTATAATTCACCCCTCCACTTT.

The rearrangement links TRBV7-9 to TRBJ2-3; D is unclear. The germline V gene has CDR1 SEHNR and CDR2 FQNEAQ (reference sequence). With 5 bases removed from V and 5 bases from J, the gap between germline ends came to 11 bases. The length of the CDR3 is 13 residues. Written as DNA, the CDR3 is TGTGCCAGCAGCCCGTCGTCCGTAGATACGCAGTATTTT. Translation: CASSPSSVDTQYF.

This sequence joins TRBV7-9 and TRBJ2-1; D is uncertain. Germline CDR1 reads SEHNR; CDR2 reads FQNEAQ (reference sequence). With 6 bases removed from V and 5 bases from J, the gap between germline ends came to 14 bases. The CDR3 covers 14 residues. The CDR3 sequence: CASSLNGANNEQFF. The CDR3 DNA sequence: TGTGCCAGCAGTCTTAACGGAGCCAACAATGAGCAGTTCTTC.

The rearrangement links TRBV13 to TRBJ2-2; D gene unclear. CDR3 size: 12 residues. Trimming pared 1 base from V and 6 bases from J, leaving 3 bases between. Germline values: CDR1 PRHDT, CDR2 FYEKMQ (reference sequence). The CDR3 protein is CASSLEAGELFF. The CDR3, as DNA: TGTGCCAGCAGCTTAGAGGCCGGGGAGCTGTTTTTT. The full variable domain, with the rest looked up from reference TRBV13 and TRBJ2-2, is AAGVIQSPRHLIKEKRETATLKCYPIPRHDTVYWYQQGPGQDPQFLISFYEKMQSDKGSIPDRFSAQQFSDYHSELNMSSLELGDSALYFCASSLEAGELFFGEGSRLTVL.

J is TRBJ1-1 and V is TRBV5-6, with D possibly TRBD1 on 6 matching bases. The V gene lost 0 bases and the J gene lost 4 bases, with 16 bases spanning the gap. The CDR3 runs to 16 residues. CDR1 and CDR2 from the germline V gene are SGHDT and YYEEEE. CDR3 sequence: CASSLAGQPWSTEAFF. The CDR3 region has the DNA TGTGCCAGCAGCTTGGCCGGACAGCCATGGAGCACTGAAGCTTTCTTT.

The V gene is TRBV5-1, the J gene TRBJ1-2; tentatively, D is TRBD1 (5 bases). The CDR3 has 14 amino acids. Trimming took 0 bases from V and 7 from J, leaving 13 bases between them. Germline-derived CDR1 and CDR2 are SGHRS and YFSETQ. DNA of the CDR3: TGCGCCAGCAGCTTGGTACTTCAAACAGGTGGCTACACCTTC. It is translated as CASSLVLQTGGYTF.

The chain recombines TRBV29-1 with TRBJ1-2, with a weak D call TRBD1 (6 bases). CDR1 SQVTM and CDR2 ANQGSEA come from the germline V gene. Trimming left V 6 bases short and J 8 bases short, with 19 bases between. This CDR3 has 13 residues. The CDR3 here is CSVAGTQRGGYTF. The CDR3, as DNA: TGCAGCGTGGCCGGGACACAACGAGGGGGCTACACCTTC.

This chain uses TRBV7-8 with TRBJ2-1; possible D gene TRBD1, 6 bases. The V gene's germline CDR1 is SGHVS and CDR2 FQNEAQ. The CDR3 runs to 15 residues. Trimming left V 1 base short and J 8 bases short, with 15 bases between. CDR3 bases: TGTGCCAGCAGCTTAGTCCGGGACATTAAGTATGAGCAGTTCTTC. It yields the protein CASSLVRDIKYEQFF.

The table lists this clonotype with a count of one. The V gene is TRBV10-3, the J gene TRBJ2-1; 15 positions agree with TRBD2. With V trimmed by 11 bases and J by 7 bases, 6 bases remained unmatched. Germline V CDR1 and CDR2: ENHRY, SYGVKD. This CDR3 is built from 14 residues. The CDR3 reads CAARTSGGANEQFF. CDR3 nucleotides: TGTGCCGCCAGGACTAGCGGGGGGGCAAATGAGCAGTTCTTC.

V is TRBV6-5 and J is TRBJ2-5; 7 nucleotides line up with TRBD2. J lost 3 bases, V lost 3 bases, and 7 bases had no gene match. This CDR3 has 15 residues. CDR1 and CDR2 (germline): MNHEY, SVGAGI. CDR3 residues: CASSYSWGREETQYF. In DNA form, the CDR3 reads TGTGCCAGCAGTTATTCTTGGGGGAGGGAAGAGACCCAGTACTTC.

This clonotype appeared a single time. The J gene is TRBJ2-5, the V gene TRBV5-8; D assignment may be TRBD1 or TRBD2 (6 bases each). V lost 4 bases, J lost 4 bases, and 17 bases lay in between. Looked up from germline, CDR1 is SGHTS and CDR2 is YDEGEE. The CDR3 length is 15 residues. The CDR3 bases are TGTGCCAGCAGCGGGGGGACACCCGGTCGAGAGACCCAGTACTTC. Protein: CASSGGTPGRETQYF.

This clonotype appeared a single time. As DNA, the CDR3 is TGCGCCAGCAGTGAGTCCTTACAGGGGGCTAGCACCGGGGAGCTGTTTTTT. Protein sequence: CASSESLQGASTGELFF. The chain couples TRBV10-1 to TRBJ2-2, with 9 nucleotides matching TRBD1. Germline loops: CDR1 WNHNN, CDR2 SYGVQD (reference sequence). The CDR3 loop spans 17 amino acids. V shed 0 bases, J shed 4 bases, and the junction held 6 bases outside the gene matches.

The rearrangement uses TRBV7-2 and TRBJ2-3, with 7 bases aligning to TRBD2. After removal of 3 bases from V and 2 bases from J, the junction contained 8 bases not matched to a gene. The CDR3 extends over 16 amino acids. Germline CDR1 and CDR2: SGHTA and FQGNSA. CDR3 amino acids: CASSLRPSGTTDTQYF. The CDR3 region has the DNA TGTGCCAGCAGCTTGAGACCTAGCGGAACCACAGATACGCAGTATTTT.

The chain is built from TRBV7-8 and TRBJ1-3, with a possible D match to TRBD1 (5 bases). V lost 3 bases and J 0 bases, leaving 6 bases between the germline ends. The CDR3 totals 14 residues. CDR1 SGHVS and CDR2 FQNEAQ come from the germline V gene. This CDR3 is CASSFGGSGNTIYF. For the CDR3, the DNA is TGTGCCAGCAGCTTCGGGGGCTCTGGAAACACCATATATTTT.

The rearrangement joins TRBV28 to TRBJ2-4, with TRBD1 matching over 8 bases. The CDR3 loop spans 16 amino acids. From germline, CDR1 is MDHEN and CDR2 SYDVKM. The junction had 5 bases not matched to a gene; V was cut back by 0 bases and J by 4 bases. The CDR3 region is CASSLWSGQGKNIQYF. CDR3 nucleotides: TGTGCCAGCAGTTTATGGTCCGGACAGGGAAAAAACATTCAGTACTTC.

The chain combines TRBV19 with TRBJ2-7, with a tentative D call TRBD2 (6 bases). Trimming left V 4 bases short and J 2 bases short, with 12 bases between. In germline, CDR1 is LNHDA, CDR2 SQIVND (reference sequence). The CDR3 is 14 residues long. The CDR3 nucleotides are TGTGCCAGTAGTACCTCCCGGGGGACCTACGAGCAGTACTTC. Amino acids: CASSTSRGTYEQYF.

This sequence joins TRBV3-1 and TRBJ1-2, with unresolved D. V lost 6 bases, J lost 5 bases, and 10 bases lay in between. CDR1 and CDR2 from the germline V gene are LGHDT and YNNKEL (reference sequence). This CDR3 region has 12 residues. Written as DNA, the CDR3 is TGTGCCAGCAGTCAGATCGGGTATGGCTACACCTTC. Translation: CASSQIGYGYTF.

The chain carries TRBV20-1 and TRBJ2-7, with 7 bases fitting TRBD2. CDR1 and CDR2 (germline): DFQATT, SNEGSKA (reference sequence). The CDR3 contains 14 residues. The V segment lost 6 bases and the J segment 3 bases; nucleotides outside the gene matches: 11. DNA of the CDR3: TGCAGTGCCGTTTCCGGGACTACCAACTACGAGCAGTACTTC. Its translation: CSAVSGTTNYEQYF.

The chain couples TRBV5-6 to TRBJ2-2; D gene uncertain. V lost 2 bases, J lost 6 bases, and 5 bases lay in between. Germline V lookup: CDR1 SGHDT, CDR2 YYEEEE. There are 12 residues in the CDR3. The DNA of the CDR3 is TGTGCCAGCAGCTTCGGGCCCGGGGAGCTGTTTTTT. Its protein is CASSFGPGELFF.

The J gene is TRBJ1-2, the V gene TRBV14, with D uncertain. The V end was cut by 3 bases, the J end by 4 bases, with 9 bases between. The CDR3 has 13 amino acids. Looked up from germline, CDR1 is SGHDN and CDR2 is FVKESK. For the CDR3, the DNA is TGTGCCAGCAGCCACGGACCCAGCTATGGCTACACCTTC. This codes for CASSHGPSYGYTF.

V gene TRBV12-3 or TRBV12-4 combines with J gene TRBJ1-5, with D possibly TRBD1 on 6 matching bases. The ends were cut back, 5 bases at V and 9 bases at J, with 14 bases in the middle. The CDR3 has 13 amino acids. The CDR3 loop reads CASSPDSMRPQHF. The DNA for the CDR3 is TGTGCCAGCAGTCCGGACAGCATGCGGCCCCAGCATTTT.

Only one count was recorded for this clonotype. V is TRBV4-2 and J is TRBJ2-5, with D unclear. The ends were cut back, 4 bases at V and 5 bases at J, with 11 bases in the middle. The CDR3 covers 13 residues. Germline V CDR1 and CDR2: LGHNA, YNFKEQ. This chain's CDR3 is CASSPQPLETQYF. The CDR3 nucleotides read TGTGCCAGCAGCCCCCAACCCTTGGAGACCCAGTACTTC.

The gene calls are TRBV6-6 and TRBJ1-2, with TRBD1 identical over 8 bases. Germline V gene data show CDR1 as MNHNY and CDR2 as SVGAGI (reference sequence). With 6 bases clipped from V and 5 bases from J, the junction kept 8 bases outside the gene matches. This CDR3 is built from 14 residues. CDR3 DNA: TGTGCCAGCAGGTTGCCGGGACAGGCATATGGCTACACCTTC. This encodes CASRLPGQAYGYTF.

This sequence joins TRBV5-4 and TRBJ1-4; TRBD1 is a possible D gene (6 bases). The germline V gene has CDR1 SGHNT and CDR2 YYREEE (reference sequence). This CDR3 is 16 amino acids long. V was shortened by 3 bases and J by 0 bases, with 12 bases between the two germline ends. CDR3 DNA: TGTGCCAGCAGCTCGGGACATCCCGCAACTAATGAAAAACTGTTTTTT. Encoded protein: CASSSGHPATNEKLFF.

This sequence joins TRBV28 and TRBJ2-3; 8 nucleotides agree with TRBD2. V dropped 2 bases and J dropped 4; count of bases not matched to a gene: 11. CDR3 length: 17 residues. CDR1 and CDR2 from the germline V gene are MDHEN and SYDVKM. CDR3 loop: CASSLGGGNGRADTQYF. The CDR3 nucleotides read TGTGCCAGCAGTTTAGGCGGGGGGAACGGCCGCGCAGATACGCAGTATTTT.

This chain connects TRBV7-3 to TRBJ2-7; TRBD1 might be the D (5 bases). The CDR3 length is 15 residues. The germline gives CDR1 SGHTA, CDR2 FQGTGA. Trimming took off 1 base at V and 1 base at J, with 11 bases between the two ends. In nucleotides, the CDR3 is TGTGCCAGCAGCTTAAGGCCAGGGCCATCCTACGAGCAGTACTTC. It codes for CASSLRPGPSYEQYF.

The chain joins TRBV6-2 or TRBV6-3 to TRBJ2-2; no firm D call. From germline, CDR1 is MNHEY and CDR2 SVGEGT. Trimming shortened V by 8 bases and J by 1 base, and 20 bases separated the two germline ends. The length of the CDR3 is 17 residues. The CDR3 loop is CASSSLFWGWNTGELFF. CDR3 bases: TGTGCCAGCTCTTCTCTCTTTTGGGGTTGGAACACCGGGGAGCTGTTTTTT.

The genes are TRBV11-1 and TRBJ2-1, with D perhaps matching TRBD2 (6 bases). The CDR3 has 15 amino acids. Germline V CDR1 and CDR2: SGHAT, FQDESV (reference sequence). V was trimmed by 4 bases and J by 9 bases, leaving 19 bases between them. The CDR3: CASSWVGGGTSEQFF. Written as DNA, the CDR3 is TGTGCCAGCAGCTGGGTGGGCGGAGGGACGAGTGAGCAGTTCTTC. The whole variable domain, remainder taken from reference TRBV11-1 and TRBJ2-1, is EAEVAQSPRYKITEKSQAVAFWCDPISGHATLYWYRQILGQGPELLVQFQDESVVDDSQLPKDRFSAERLKGVDSTLKIQPAELGDSAMYLCASSWVGGGTSEQFFGPGTRLTVL.